The entry that follows covers one T cell receptor (beta chain) sequence. The sample belongs to a study of cytomegalovirus exposure and HLA in healthy donors. The PCR made use of 60 Vbeta and 13 Jbeta primers. Method: immunoSEQ multiplex PCR; TCRdb's copy keeps in-frame clones and lacks some. Of around 120,000 clones detected, 65% to 80% appear once; the ten largest clones hold 2.5% to 3.5%. V dropped 8 bases and J dropped 4; count of bases not matched to a gene: 5. CDR1 MNHEY and CDR2 SVGAGI come from the germline V gene. This CDR3 comprises 13 residues. The clonotype comes from a woman aged 40 to 50 in good health and CMV-seropositive. Source material: PBMCs. The chain combines TRBV6-5 with TRBJ2-1; 7 bases are a match to TRBD1. The CDR3: CASQRQGYNEQFF. Here the CDR3 DNA reads TGTGCCAGCCAACGACAGGGTTACAATGAGCAGTTCTTC.